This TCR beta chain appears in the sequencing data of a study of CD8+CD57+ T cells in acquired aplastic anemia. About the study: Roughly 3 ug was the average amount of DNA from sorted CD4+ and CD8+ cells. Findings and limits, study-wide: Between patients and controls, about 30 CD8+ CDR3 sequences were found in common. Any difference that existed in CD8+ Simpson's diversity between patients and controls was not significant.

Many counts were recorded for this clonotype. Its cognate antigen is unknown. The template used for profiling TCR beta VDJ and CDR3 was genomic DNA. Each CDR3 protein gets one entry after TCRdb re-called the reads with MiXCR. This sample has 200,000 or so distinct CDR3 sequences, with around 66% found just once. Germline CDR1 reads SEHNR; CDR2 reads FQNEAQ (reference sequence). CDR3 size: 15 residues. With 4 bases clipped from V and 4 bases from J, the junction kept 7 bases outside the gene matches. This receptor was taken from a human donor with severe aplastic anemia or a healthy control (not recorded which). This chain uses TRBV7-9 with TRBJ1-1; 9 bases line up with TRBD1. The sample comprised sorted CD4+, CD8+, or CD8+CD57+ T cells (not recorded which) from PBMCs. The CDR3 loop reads CASSWDGTGSTEAFF. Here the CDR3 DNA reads TGTGCCAGCAGCTGGGACGGGACAGGGAGCACTGAAGCTTTCTTT. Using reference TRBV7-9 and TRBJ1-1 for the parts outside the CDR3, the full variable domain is DTGVSQNPRHKITKRGQNVTFRCDPISEHNRLYWYRQTLGQGPEFLTYFQNEAQLEKSRLLSDRFSAERPKGSFSTLEIQRTEQGDSAMYLCASSWDGTGSTEAFFGQGTRLTVV.